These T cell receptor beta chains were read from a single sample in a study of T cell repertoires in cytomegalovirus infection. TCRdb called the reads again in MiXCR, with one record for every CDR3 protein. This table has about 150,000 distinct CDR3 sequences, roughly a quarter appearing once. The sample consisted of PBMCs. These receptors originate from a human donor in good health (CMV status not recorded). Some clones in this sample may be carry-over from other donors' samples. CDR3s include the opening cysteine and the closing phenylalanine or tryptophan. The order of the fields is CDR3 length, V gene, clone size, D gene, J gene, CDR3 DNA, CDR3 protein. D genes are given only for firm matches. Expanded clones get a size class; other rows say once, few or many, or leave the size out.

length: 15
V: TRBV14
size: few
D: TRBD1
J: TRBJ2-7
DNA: TGTGCCAGCAGCCAAGACGGACAGGGTGACTACGAGCAGTACTTC
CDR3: CASSQDGQGDYEQYF

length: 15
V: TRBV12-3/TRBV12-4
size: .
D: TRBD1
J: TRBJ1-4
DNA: TGTGCCAGCAGGCTTGGTTGGACAGGGGGTGAAAAACTGTTTTTT
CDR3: CASRLGWTGGEKLFF

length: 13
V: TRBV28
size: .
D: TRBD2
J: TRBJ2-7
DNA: TGTGCCAGCAGAGGGACTAGCGTGTACGAGCAGTACTTC
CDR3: CASRGTSVYEQYF

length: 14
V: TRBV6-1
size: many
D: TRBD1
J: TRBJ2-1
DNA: TGTGCCAGCAGTCCCAGTGAGGGGGCGTATGAGCAGTTCTTC
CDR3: CASSPSEGAYEQFF

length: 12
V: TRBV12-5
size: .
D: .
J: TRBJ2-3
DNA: TGTGCTAGCGGGGGTAGCACAGATACGCAGTATTTT
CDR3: CASGGSTDTQYF

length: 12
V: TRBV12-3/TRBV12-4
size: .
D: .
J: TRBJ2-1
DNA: TGTGCCAGCGGCAGGGTGGGGAATGAGCAGTTCTTC
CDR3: CASGRVGNEQFF

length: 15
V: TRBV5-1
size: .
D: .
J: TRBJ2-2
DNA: TGCGCCAGCAGCCCGGAGCGGGTGAACACCGGGGAGCTGTTTTTT
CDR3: CASSPERVNTGELFF

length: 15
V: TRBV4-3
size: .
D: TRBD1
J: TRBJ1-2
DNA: TGCGCCAGCAGCCAAGACCGGACAGGGGTCTATGGCTACACCTTC
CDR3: CASSQDRTGVYGYTF

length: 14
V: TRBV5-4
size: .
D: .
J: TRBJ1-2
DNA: TGTGCCAGCAGCTTGGCCACACGGATTTATGGCTACACCTTC
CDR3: CASSLATRIYGYTF

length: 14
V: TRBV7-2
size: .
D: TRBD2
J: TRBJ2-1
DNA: TGTGCCAGCATCCCGGGGGGGCGGTCCAATGAGCTGTTCTTC
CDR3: CASIPGGRSNELFF

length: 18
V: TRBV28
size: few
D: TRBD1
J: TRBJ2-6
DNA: TGTGCCAGCAGTGGCCGGGACAGAACTCTCTCTGGGGCCAACGTCCTGACTTTC
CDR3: CASSGRDRTLSGANVLTF

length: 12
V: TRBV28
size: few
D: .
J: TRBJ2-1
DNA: TGTGCCAGCAGTTTTGTCCTCCAAGAGCAGTTCTTC
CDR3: CASSFVLQEQFF

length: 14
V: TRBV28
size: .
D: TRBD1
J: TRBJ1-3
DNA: TGTGCCAGCAGCCGGGACAGTACACGAAACACCATATATTTT
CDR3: CASSRDSTRNTIYF

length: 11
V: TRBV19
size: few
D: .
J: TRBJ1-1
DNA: TGTGCCAGTAAGGAGGGTACTGAAGCTTTCTTT
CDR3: CASKEGTEAFF

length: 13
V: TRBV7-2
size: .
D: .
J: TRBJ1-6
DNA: TGTGCCAGCAGCCAGCCCGGCGCCTCACCCCTCCACTTT
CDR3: CASSQPGASPLHF

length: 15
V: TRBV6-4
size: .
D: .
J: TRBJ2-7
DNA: TGTGCCAGCACCCCGAGGGCAGGGGTGCGTTACGAGCAGTACTTC
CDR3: CASTPRAGVRYEQYF

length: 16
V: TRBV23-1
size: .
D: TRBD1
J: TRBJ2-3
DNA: TGCGCCAGCAGTCACAGGGACAGTGAAAGGACAGATACGCAGTATTTT
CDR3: CASSHRDSERTDTQYF

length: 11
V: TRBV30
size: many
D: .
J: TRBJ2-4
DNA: TGTGCCTGGAGTGTCAAAAACATTCAGTACTTC
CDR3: CAWSVKNIQYF

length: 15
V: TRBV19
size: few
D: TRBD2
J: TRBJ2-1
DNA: TGTGCCAGTAGTATTAGCGGGGGGCCGTCCAATGAGCAGTTCTTC
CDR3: CASSISGGPSNEQFF

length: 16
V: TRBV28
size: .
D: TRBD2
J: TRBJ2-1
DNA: TGTGCCAGCAGTTTATTACTAGCGGGAGCTTACAATGAGCAGTTCTTC
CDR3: CASSLLLAGAYNEQFF

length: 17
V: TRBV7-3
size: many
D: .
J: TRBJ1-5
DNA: TGTGCCAGCAGCTCAAGGGCAGGGGCGCCGGGCAATCAGCCCCAGCATTTT
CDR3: CASSSRAGAPGNQPQHF

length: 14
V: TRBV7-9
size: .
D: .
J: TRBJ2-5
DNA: TGTGCCAGCAGCATAACTGGAACCCAAGAGACCCAGTACTTC
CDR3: CASSITGTQETQYF

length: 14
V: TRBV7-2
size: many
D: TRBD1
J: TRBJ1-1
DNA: TGTGCCAGCAGCGTTTACAGGGGCGGCACTGAAGCTTTCTTT
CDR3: CASSVYRGGTEAFF

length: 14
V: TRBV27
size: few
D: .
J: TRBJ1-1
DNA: TGTGCCAGCAGTTTGGACGCCTCCGACACTGAAGCTTTCTTT
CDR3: CASSLDASDTEAFF

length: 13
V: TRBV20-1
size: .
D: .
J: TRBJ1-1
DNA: TGCAGTGCTAGAGTGCTACAGAACACTGAAGCTTTCTTT
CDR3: CSARVLQNTEAFF

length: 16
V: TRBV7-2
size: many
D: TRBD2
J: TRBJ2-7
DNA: TGTGCCAGCAGCTTAGCGCGGTCGGGGGGTACCTACGAGCAGTACTTC
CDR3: CASSLARSGGTYEQYF

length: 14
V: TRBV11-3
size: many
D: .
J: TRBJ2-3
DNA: TGTGCCAGGGCTCGGGGGGCCATGGCAGATACGCAGTATTTT
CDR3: CARARGAMADTQYF

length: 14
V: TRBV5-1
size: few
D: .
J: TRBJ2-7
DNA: TGCGCCAGCAGCTATGCGACAGGTATCGACGAGCAGTACTTC
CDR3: CASSYATGIDEQYF

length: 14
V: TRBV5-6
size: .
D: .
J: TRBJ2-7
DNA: TGTGCCAGCAGCTTGGCGGTGAAGTCCTACGAGCAGTACTTC
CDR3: CASSLAVKSYEQYF

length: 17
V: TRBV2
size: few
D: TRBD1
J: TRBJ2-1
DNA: TGTGCCAGCAGAAAAAGGACAGGGGGTGGTCACTACAATGAGCAGTTCTTC
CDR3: CASRKRTGGGHYNEQFF

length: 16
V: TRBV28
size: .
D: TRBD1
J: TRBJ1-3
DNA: TGTGCCACTGTTGCGCCCGGGACAGGGGAAAGAAACACCATATATTTT
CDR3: CATVAPGTGERNTIYF

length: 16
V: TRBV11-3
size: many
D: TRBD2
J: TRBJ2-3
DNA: TGTGCCAGCAGTTATAGGACTAGCGGGGGCACAGATACGCAGTATTTT
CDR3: CASSYRTSGGTDTQYF

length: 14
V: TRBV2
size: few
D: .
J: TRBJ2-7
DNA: TGTGCCAGCAGCTCTGCGACGGGGGTCGACGAGCAGTACTTC
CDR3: CASSSATGVDEQYF

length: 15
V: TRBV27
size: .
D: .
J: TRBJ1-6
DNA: TGTGCCAGCAGTTTATCATCAGGAAATAATTCACCCCTCCACTTT
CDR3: CASSLSSGNNSPLHF

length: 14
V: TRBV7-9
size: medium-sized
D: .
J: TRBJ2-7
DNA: TGTGCCAGCAGCTTAAACAGTGGAGGGGTCGAGCAGTACTTC
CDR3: CASSLNSGGVEQYF

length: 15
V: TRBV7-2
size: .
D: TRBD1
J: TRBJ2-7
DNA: TGTGCCAGCAGTCGCACGGGACAGGGGGCGAACGAGCAGTGCTTC
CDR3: CASSRTGQGANEQCF

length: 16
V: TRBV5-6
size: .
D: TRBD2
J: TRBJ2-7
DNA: TGTGCCAGCAGCTGGAAAACAGGACTAGCGGGATACGAGCAGTACTTC
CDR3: CASSWKTGLAGYEQYF

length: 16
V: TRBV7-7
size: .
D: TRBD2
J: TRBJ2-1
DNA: TGTGATAGCAGCTTAGTGGCTAGCGGTTCGTGGAATGAGCAGTTCTTC
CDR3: CDSSLVASGSWNEQFF

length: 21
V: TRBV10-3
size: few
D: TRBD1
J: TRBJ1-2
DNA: TGTGCCATCAGAGCCGCAACAGGGGGGGGAAACGCACGGACCGCTAACTATGGCTACACCTTC
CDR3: CAIRAATGGGNARTANYGYTF

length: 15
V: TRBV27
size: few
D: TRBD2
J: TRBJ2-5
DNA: TGTGCCAGCAGTTTATCGAGCGGGGGTATGGAGACCCAGTACTTC
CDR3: CASSLSSGGMETQYF

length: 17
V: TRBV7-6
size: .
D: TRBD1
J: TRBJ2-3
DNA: TGTGCCAGCAGCTGGGACCGAGACAGGGGAGGCACAGATACGCAGTATTTT
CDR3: CASSWDRDRGGTDTQYF

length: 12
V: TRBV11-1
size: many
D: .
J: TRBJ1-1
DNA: TGTGCCAGCAGCTTATCGAACACTGAAGCTTTCTTT
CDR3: CASSLSNTEAFF

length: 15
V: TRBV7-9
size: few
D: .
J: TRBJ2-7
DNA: TGTGCCAGCAGCAGTGAGGGCTCAGGGGAACGCGAGCAGTACTTC
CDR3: CASSSEGSGEREQYF

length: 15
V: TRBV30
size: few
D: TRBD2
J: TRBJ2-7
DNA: TGTGCCTGGAGTACCATGGAGGGGACTAGTTACGAGCAGTACTTC
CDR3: CAWSTMEGTSYEQYF

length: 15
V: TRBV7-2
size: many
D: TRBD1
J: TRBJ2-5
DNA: TGTGCCAGCAGCTTGACAGGGAGCCCGCAAGAGACCCAGTACTTC
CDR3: CASSLTGSPQETQYF

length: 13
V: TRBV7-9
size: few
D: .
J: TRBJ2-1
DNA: TGTGCCAGCAGCCCGGGACAAACCTATGAGCAGTTCTTC
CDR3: CASSPGQTYEQFF